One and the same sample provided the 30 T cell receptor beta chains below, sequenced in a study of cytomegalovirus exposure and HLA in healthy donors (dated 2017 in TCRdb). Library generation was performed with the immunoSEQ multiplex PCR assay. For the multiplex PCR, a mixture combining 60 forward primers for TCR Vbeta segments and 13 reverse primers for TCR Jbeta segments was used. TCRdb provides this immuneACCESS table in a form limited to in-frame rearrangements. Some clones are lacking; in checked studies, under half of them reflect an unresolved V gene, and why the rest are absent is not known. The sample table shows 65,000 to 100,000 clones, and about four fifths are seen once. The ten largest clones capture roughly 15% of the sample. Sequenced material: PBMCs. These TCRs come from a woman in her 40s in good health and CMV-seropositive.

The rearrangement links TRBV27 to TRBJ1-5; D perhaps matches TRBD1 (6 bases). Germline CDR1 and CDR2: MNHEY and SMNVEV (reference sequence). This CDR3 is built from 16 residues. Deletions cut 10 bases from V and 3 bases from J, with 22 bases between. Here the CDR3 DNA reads TGTGCCATCCTCCGACAGGACTTACTCCACAATCAGCCCCAGCATTTT. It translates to CAILRQDLLHNQPQHF.

CDR3 coding DNA: TGTGCCAGCTCCCCTAGCTGGGGGGGACACCCCCCTGATGAGCAGTTCTTC. Translating it yields CASSPSWGGHPPDEQFF. This chain connects TRBV18 to TRBJ2-1; D is perhaps TRBD2 (7 bases). Germline CDR1 reads KGHSH; CDR2 reads LQKENI. V was pared by 6 bases and J by 8 bases, with 26 bases between. This CDR3 has 17 amino acids.

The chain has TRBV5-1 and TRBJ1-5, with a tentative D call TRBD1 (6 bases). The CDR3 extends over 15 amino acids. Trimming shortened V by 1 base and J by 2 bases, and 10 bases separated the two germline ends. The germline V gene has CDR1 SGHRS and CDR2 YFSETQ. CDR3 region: CASSLSTGRNQPQHF. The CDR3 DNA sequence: TGCGCCAGCAGCTTGTCGACAGGCCGCAATCAGCCCCAGCATTTT.

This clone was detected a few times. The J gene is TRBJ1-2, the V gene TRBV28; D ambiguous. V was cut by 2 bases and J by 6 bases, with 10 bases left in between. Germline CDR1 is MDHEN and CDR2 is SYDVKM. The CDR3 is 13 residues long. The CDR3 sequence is CASSLVVGDGYTF. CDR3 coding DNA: TGTGCCAGCAGTTTAGTAGTCGGGGATGGCTACACCTTC.

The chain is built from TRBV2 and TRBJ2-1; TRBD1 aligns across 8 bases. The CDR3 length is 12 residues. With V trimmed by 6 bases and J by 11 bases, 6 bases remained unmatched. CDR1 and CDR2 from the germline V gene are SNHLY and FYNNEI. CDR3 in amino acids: CASRLQGDKQFF. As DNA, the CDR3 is TGTGCCAGCAGGTTACAGGGGGATAAGCAGTTCTTC.

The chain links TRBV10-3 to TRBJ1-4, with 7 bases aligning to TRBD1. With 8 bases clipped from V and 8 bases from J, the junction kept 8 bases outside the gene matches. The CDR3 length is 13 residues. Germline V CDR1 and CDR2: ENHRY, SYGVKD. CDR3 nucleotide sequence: TGTGCCATCGGGGGGACAGACAGCGAAAAACTGTTTTTT. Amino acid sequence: CAIGGTDSEKLFF.

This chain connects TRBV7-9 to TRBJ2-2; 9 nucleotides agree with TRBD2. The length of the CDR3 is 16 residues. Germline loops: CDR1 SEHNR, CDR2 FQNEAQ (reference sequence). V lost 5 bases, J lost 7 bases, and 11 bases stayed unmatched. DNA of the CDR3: TGTGCCAGCAGCCCCCAGGTAGCGGGGGATATCGGGGAGCTGTTTTTT. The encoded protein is CASSPQVAGDIGELFF.

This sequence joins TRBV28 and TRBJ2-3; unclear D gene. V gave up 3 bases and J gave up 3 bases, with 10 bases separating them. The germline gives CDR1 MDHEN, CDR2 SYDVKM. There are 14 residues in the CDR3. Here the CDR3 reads CASSLKPRTDTQYF. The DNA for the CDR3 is TGTGCCAGCAGTTTGAAGCCGCGGACAGATACGCAGTATTTT. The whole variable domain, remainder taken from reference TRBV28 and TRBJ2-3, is DVKVTQSSRYLVKRTGEKVFLECVQDMDHENMFWYRQDPGLGLRLIYFSYDVKMKEKGDIPEGYSVSREKKERFSLILESASTNQTSMYLCASSLKPRTDTQYFGPGTRLTVL.

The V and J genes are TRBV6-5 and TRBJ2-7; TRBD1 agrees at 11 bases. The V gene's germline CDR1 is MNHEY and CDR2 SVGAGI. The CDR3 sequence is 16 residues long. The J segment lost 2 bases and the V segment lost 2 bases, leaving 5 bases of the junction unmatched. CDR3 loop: CASSYTGTGGPYEQYF. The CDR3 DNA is TGTGCCAGCAGTTACACCGGGACAGGGGGACCCTACGAGCAGTACTTC.

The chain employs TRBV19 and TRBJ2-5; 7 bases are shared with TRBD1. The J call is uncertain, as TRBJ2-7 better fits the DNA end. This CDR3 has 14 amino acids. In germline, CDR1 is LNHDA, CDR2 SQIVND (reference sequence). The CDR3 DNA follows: TGTGCCAGTAGTGTGGGGACAGCCACCTACGAGCAGTACTTC. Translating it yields CASSVGTATYEQYF.

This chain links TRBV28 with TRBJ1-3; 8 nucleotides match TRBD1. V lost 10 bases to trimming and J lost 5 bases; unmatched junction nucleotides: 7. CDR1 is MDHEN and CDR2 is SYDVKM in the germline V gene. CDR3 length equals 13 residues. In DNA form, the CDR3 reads TGTGCCACCTCAGACAGGGGAAGAAACACCATATATTTT. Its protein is CATSDRGRNTIYF.

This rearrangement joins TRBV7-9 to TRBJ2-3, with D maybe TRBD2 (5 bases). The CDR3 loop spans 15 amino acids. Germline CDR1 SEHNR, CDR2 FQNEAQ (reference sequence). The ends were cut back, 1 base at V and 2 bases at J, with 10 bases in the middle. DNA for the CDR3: TGTGCCAGCAGCTTAGGGATAGCGACCACAGATACGCAGTATTTT. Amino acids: CASSLGIATTDTQYF.

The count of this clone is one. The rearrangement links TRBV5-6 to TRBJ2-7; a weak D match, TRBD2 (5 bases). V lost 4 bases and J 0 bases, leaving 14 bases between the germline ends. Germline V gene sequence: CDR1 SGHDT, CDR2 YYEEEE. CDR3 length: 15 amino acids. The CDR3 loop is CASSPGLESSYEQYF. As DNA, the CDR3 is TGTGCCAGCAGCCCAGGACTGGAGAGCTCCTACGAGCAGTACTTC.

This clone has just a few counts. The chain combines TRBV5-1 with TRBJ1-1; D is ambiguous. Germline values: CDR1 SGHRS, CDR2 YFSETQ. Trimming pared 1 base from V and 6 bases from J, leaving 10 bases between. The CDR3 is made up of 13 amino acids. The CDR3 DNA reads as TGCGCCAGCAGCTTGTCGGGTTTGGCTGAAGCTTTCTTT. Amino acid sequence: CASSLSGLAEAFF.

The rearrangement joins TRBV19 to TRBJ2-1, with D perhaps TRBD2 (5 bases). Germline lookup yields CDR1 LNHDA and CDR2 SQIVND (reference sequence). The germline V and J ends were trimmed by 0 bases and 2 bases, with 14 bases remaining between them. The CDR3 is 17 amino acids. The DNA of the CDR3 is TGTGCCAGTAGTATAGATTTGGAGACTACGCCCTACAATGAGCAGTTCTTC. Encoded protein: CASSIDLETTPYNEQFF. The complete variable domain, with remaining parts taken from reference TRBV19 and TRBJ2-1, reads DGGITQSPKYLFRKEGQNVTLSCEQNLNHDAMYWYRQDPGQGLRLIYYSQIVNDFQKGDIAEGYSVSREKKESFPLTVTSAQKNPTAFYLCASSIDLETTPYNEQFFGPGTRLTVL.

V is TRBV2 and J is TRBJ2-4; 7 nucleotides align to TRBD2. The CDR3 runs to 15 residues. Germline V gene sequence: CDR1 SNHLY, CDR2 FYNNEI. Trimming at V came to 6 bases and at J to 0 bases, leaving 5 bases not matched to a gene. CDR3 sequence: CASRGLLLAKNIQYF. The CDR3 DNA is TGTGCCAGCAGGGGACTACTACTAGCCAAAAACATTCAGTACTTC. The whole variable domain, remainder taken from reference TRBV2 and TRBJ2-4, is EPEVTQTPSHQVTQMGQEVILRCVPISNHLYFYWYRQILGQKVEFLVSFYNNEISEKSEIFDDQFSVERPDGSNFTLKIRSTKLEDSAMYFCASRGLLLAKNIQYFGAGTRLSVL.

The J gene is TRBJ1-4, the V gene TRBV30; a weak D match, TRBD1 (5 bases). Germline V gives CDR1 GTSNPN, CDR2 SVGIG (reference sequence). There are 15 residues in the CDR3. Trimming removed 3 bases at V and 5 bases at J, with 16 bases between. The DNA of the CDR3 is TGTGCCTGGAGCGGGGGGGTAGGGGCGAATGAAAAACTGTTTTTT. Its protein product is CAWSGGVGANEKLFF.

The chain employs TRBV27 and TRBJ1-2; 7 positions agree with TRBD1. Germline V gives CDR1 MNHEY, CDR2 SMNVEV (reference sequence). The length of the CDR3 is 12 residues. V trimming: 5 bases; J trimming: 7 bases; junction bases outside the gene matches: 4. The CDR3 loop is CASSTGVGGYTF. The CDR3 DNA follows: TGTGCCAGCAGTACAGGGGTGGGTGGCTACACCTTC.

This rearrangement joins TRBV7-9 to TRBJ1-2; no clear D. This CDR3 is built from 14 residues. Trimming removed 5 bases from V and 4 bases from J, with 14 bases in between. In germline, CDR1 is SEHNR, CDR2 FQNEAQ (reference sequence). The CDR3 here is CASSRLGILYGYTF. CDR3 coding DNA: TGTGCCAGCAGCAGACTAGGGATCCTCTATGGCTACACCTTC.

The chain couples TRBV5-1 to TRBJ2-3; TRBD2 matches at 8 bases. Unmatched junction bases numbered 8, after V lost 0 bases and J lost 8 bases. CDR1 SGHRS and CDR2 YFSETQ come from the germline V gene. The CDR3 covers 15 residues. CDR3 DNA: TGCGCCAGCAGCTTGGGCGGGGGGCATGACCGTACGCAGTATTTT. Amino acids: CASSLGGGHDRTQYF.

CDR3 DNA sequence: TGTGCCAGCAGGGAGGGGACTGGCAAATTCTACGAGCAGTACTTC. Translated: CASREGTGKFYEQYF. The rearrangement links TRBV2 to TRBJ2-7, with D possibly matching TRBD2 (6 bases). CDR1 SNHLY and CDR2 FYNNEI come from the germline V gene. V lost 6 bases, J lost 3 bases, and 18 bases lay in between. The CDR3 spans 15 residues. Drawing the rest from reference TRBV2 and TRBJ2-7, the complete variable domain is EPEVTQTPSHQVTQMGQEVILRCVPISNHLYFYWYRQILGQKVEFLVSFYNNEISEKSEIFDDQFSVERPDGSNFTLKIRSTKLEDSAMYFCASREGTGKFYEQYFGPGTRLTVT.

CDR3 DNA sequence: TGTGCCAGCAGGCAAGGGGCGGGACAGGCCAATCAGCCCCAGCATTTT. Protein product: CASRQGAGQANQPQHF. J is TRBJ1-5 and V is TRBV2; TRBD1 agrees at 8 bases. CDR1 SNHLY and CDR2 FYNNEI come from the germline V gene. The CDR3 covers 16 residues. V dropped 6 bases and J dropped 3; count of bases not matched to a gene: 10.

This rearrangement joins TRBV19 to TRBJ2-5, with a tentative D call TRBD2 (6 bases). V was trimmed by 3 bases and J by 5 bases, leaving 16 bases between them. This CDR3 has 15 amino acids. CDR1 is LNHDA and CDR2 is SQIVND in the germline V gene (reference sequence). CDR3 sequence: CASSIREWGLETQYF. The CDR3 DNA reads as TGTGCCAGTAGTATCCGAGAGTGGGGACTTGAGACCCAGTACTTC.

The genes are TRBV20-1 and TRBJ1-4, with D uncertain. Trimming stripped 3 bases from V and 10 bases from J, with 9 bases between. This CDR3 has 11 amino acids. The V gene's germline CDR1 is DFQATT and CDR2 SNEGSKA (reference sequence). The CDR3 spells CSASPPGKLFF. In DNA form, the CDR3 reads TGCAGTGCTAGCCCCCCGGGAAAACTGTTTTTT.

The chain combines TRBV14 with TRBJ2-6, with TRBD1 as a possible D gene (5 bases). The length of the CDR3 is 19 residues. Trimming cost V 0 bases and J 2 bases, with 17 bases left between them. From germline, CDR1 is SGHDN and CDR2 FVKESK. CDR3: CASSQESKGQVTGANVLTF. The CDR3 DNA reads TGTGCCAGCAGCCAAGAGTCTAAGGGGCAAGTCACTGGGGCCAACGTCCTGACTTTC.

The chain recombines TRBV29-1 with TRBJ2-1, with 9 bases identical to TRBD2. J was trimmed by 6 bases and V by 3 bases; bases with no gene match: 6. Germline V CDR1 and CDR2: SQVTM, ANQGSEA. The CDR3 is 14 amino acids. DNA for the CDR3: TGCAGCGTTGATCGGCGGGAGGGCCTCAATGAGCAGTTCTTC. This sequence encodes CSVDRREGLNEQFF.

In DNA, the CDR3 is TGTGCCACCAGCAGAGATCACACAACGTCCTACGAGCAGTACTTC. This gives the protein CATSRDHTTSYEQYF. The rearrangement links TRBV15 to TRBJ2-7; D unclear. The CDR3 runs to 15 residues. V gave up 0 bases and J gave up 1 base, with 10 bases separating them. CDR1 is LNHNV, CDR2 YYDKDF, per germline (reference sequence).

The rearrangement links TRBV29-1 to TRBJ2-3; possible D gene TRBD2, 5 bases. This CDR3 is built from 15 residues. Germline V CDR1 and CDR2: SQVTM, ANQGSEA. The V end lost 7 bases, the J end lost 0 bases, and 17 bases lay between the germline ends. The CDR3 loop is CSGRGSGASTDTQYF. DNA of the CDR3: TGCAGCGGACGGGGATCAGGAGCTAGCACAGATACGCAGTATTTT.

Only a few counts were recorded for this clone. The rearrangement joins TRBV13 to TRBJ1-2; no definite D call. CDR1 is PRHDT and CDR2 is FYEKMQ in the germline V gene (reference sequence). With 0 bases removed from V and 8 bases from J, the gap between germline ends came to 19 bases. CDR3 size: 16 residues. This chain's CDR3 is CASSLGWEGAGRGYTF. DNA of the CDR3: TGTGCCAGCAGCTTAGGTTGGGAGGGCGCGGGCAGAGGCTACACCTTC.

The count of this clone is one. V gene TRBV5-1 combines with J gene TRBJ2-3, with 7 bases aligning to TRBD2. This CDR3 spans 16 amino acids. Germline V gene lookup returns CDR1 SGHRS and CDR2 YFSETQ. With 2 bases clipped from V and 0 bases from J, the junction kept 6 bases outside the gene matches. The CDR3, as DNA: TGCGCCAGCAGCTTACTGAGCGGGGCTAGCACAGATACGCAGTATTTT. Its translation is CASSLLSGASTDTQYF. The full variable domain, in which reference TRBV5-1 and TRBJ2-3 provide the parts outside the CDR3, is KAGVTQTPRYLIKTRGQQVTLSCSPISGHRSVSWYQQTPGQGLQFLFEYFSETQRNKGNFPGRFSGRQFSNSRSEMNVSTLELGDSALYLCASSLLSGASTDTQYFGPGTRLTVL.